The 5 T cell receptor beta chains below come from one sample, sequenced in a study of blood T cell repertoires in COVID-19. Clones were sequenced by immunoSEQ multiplex PCR, and TCRdb holds only the in-frame ones, with some missing. The table includes about 270,000 clones, 80% to 90% detected once. Sequencing used peripheral blood. The source of these receptors is a woman aged 25 to 45 with COVID-19, enrolled during active disease.

V and J are TRBV19 and TRBJ2-1, with D tentatively TRBD1 (6 bases). Germline CDR1 is LNHDA and CDR2 is SQIVND (reference sequence). The CDR3 loop spans 16 amino acids. Between the trimmed V and J ends, which lost 7 bases and 3 bases, there was a span of 19 bases. Here the CDR3 reads CASKNFEGTHYNEQFF. Here the CDR3 DNA reads TGTGCCAGTAAAAACTTCGAGGGGACACACTACAATGAGCAGTTCTTC.

The chain links TRBV5-6 to TRBJ1-3, with D possibly TRBD1 on 5 matching bases. The CDR3 has 15 amino acids. The germline V gene encodes CDR1 SGHDT and CDR2 YYEEEE. Trimming left V 3 bases short and J 2 bases short, with 12 bases between. CDR3 in DNA: TGTGCCAGCAGCTGGGGCGGGGTCACTGGAAACACCATATATTTT. Protein product: CASSWGGVTGNTIYF.

The chain employs TRBV3-1 (or the pseudogene TRBV3-2) and TRBJ2-5, with D hard to call. Looked up from germline, CDR1 is LGHDT and CDR2 is YNNKEL (reference sequence). This CDR3 is 12 amino acids long. Trimming took 1 base from V and 9 from J, leaving 9 bases between them. Written as DNA, the CDR3 is TGTGCCAGCAGCCAAGCGAGTAGTCCCCAGTACTTC. Its translation: CASSQASSPQYF.

This clone appeared a single time. The V gene is TRBV4-1, the J gene TRBJ1-3, with 7 bases matching TRBD1. The germline V gene encodes CDR1 MGHRA and CDR2 YSYEKL. This CDR3 contains 18 residues. V lost 4 bases, J lost 0 bases, and 12 bases stayed unmatched. Here the CDR3 reads CASSPSDRPNSSGNTIYF. The CDR3 bases are TGCGCCAGCAGCCCGTCGGACAGGCCAAATTCCTCTGGAAACACCATATATTTT.

This clone was observed once. CDR3 in amino acids: CASSFPRTGRRNTEAFF. The CDR3 coding sequence is TGTGCCAGCAGTTTTCCGCGGACAGGGCGGAGGAACACTGAAGCTTTCTTT. V usage is TRBV28 and J usage is TRBJ1-1, with 8 positions matching TRBD1. J lost 1 base, V lost 3 bases, and 10 bases had no gene match. The CDR3 spans 17 residues. The germline CDR1 and CDR2 sequences are MDHEN and SYDVKM.